These T cell receptor beta chains were read from a single sample in a study of chemoradiotherapy in HPV16-positive cancers. The protocol was immunoSEQ multiplex PCR, while the TCRdb copy is restricted to in-frame clones and leaves out a portion. The data contain about 9,200 clones, 78% of them seen just once; the ten biggest clones take up approximately 11%. This sample was taken from a patient who underwent chemoradiotherapy. These TCRs come from a human donor with HPV-associated anogenital cancer. CDR3s include the opening cysteine and the closing phenylalanine or tryptophan. The order of the fields is D gene, V gene, J gene, CDR3 protein. A D gene is named only where the DNA matches it firmly.

D gene: .; V gene: TRBV5-1; J gene: TRBJ2-5; CDR3 protein: CASSLDSRQETQYF
D gene: TRBD2; V gene: TRBV5-1; J gene: TRBJ2-5; CDR3 protein: CASSSKPTSGSYVETQYF
D gene: TRBD1; V gene: TRBV4-3; J gene: TRBJ1-4; CDR3 protein: CASSRQTGFGEKLFF
D gene: .; V gene: TRBV28; J gene: TRBJ1-3; CDR3 protein: CASAGTGGNTIYF
D gene: .; V gene: TRBV7-3; J gene: TRBJ2-5; CDR3 protein: CASSRTAQETQYF
D gene: .; V gene: TRBV4-2; J gene: TRBJ2-5; CDR3 protein: CASSHRDSQETQYF
D gene: TRBD2; V gene: TRBV5-1; J gene: TRBJ2-2; CDR3 protein: CASSATTSGMNTGELFF
D gene: TRBD1; V gene: TRBV15; J gene: TRBJ1-5; CDR3 protein: CATSRDPTGGGQPQHF
D gene: .; V gene: TRBV19; J gene: TRBJ1-1; CDR3 protein: CATHPRENTEAFF
D gene: TRBD1; V gene: TRBV2; J gene: TRBJ2-7; CDR3 protein: CAILTGRYEQYF
D gene: TRBD1; V gene: TRBV18; J gene: TRBJ2-7; CDR3 protein: CASSLLRTGQPYEQYF
D gene: TRBD1; V gene: TRBV6-5; J gene: TRBJ1-5; CDR3 protein: CASSGDRGTRPQHF
D gene: .; V gene: TRBV11-2; J gene: TRBJ2-5; CDR3 protein: CASSPGLETQYF
D gene: TRBD1; V gene: TRBV5-6; J gene: TRBJ1-5; CDR3 protein: CASSASTGGAGQPQHF
D gene: .; V gene: TRBV6-5; J gene: TRBJ2-1; CDR3 protein: CASFPTLAPSEQFF
D gene: .; V gene: TRBV6-5; J gene: TRBJ1-3; CDR3 protein: CASSSVGGTGNTIYF
D gene: .; V gene: TRBV4-1; J gene: TRBJ1-1; CDR3 protein: CASSQDLVEGNTEAFF
D gene: .; V gene: TRBV6-5; J gene: TRBJ2-7; CDR3 protein: CASSLPGQLYEQYF
D gene: .; V gene: TRBV15; J gene: TRBJ1-5; CDR3 protein: CATSEAFSNQPQHF
D gene: .; V gene: TRBV10-3; J gene: TRBJ1-2; CDR3 protein: CAISDTSMLGTAGYTF
D gene: .; V gene: TRBV7-2; J gene: TRBJ1-6; CDR3 protein: CASSSGRGDSPLHF
D gene: .; V gene: TRBV5-6; J gene: TRBJ2-5; CDR3 protein: CASSVRETQYF
D gene: .; V gene: TRBV7-2; J gene: TRBJ1-1; CDR3 protein: CASSALGGTEAFF
D gene: TRBD2; V gene: TRBV6-5; J gene: TRBJ2-7; CDR3 protein: CASSPQGGSLGEQYF
D gene: TRBD1; V gene: TRBV13; J gene: TRBJ2-5; CDR3 protein: CASSSDRDSGNSAQYF
D gene: .; V gene: TRBV7-2; J gene: TRBJ2-7; CDR3 protein: CASSLVSGTSSYEQYF
D gene: .; V gene: TRBV28; J gene: TRBJ1-6; CDR3 protein: CASSFTGGYNSPLHF
D gene: TRBD1; V gene: TRBV4-1; J gene: TRBJ2-7; CDR3 protein: CASSQDLRGQPYEQYF
D gene: TRBD1; V gene: TRBV6-5; J gene: TRBJ2-7; CDR3 protein: CASSPPGQGTYEQYF
D gene: .; V gene: TRBV6-1; J gene: TRBJ1-4; CDR3 protein: CASSEAPASGEKLFF
D gene: .; V gene: TRBV28; J gene: TRBJ2-7; CDR3 protein: CASSLFGGFEQYF
D gene: .; V gene: TRBV5-8; J gene: TRBJ1-5; CDR3 protein: CASRARTGNQPQHF
D gene: TRBD2; V gene: TRBV9; J gene: TRBJ2-1; CDR3 protein: CASSRDGGGYNEQFF
D gene: TRBD1; V gene: TRBV29-1; J gene: TRBJ2-1; CDR3 protein: CSVEDRFASYNEQFF
D gene: TRBD1; V gene: TRBV6-5; J gene: TRBJ2-7; CDR3 protein: CASSSVDRAEQYF
D gene: .; V gene: TRBV12-1; J gene: TRBJ2-3; CDR3 protein: CASPRGTTITDTQYF
D gene: .; V gene: TRBV27; J gene: TRBJ2-7; CDR3 protein: CASSPIGLEVYEQYF
D gene: TRBD2; V gene: TRBV11-2; J gene: TRBJ2-2; CDR3 protein: CASSLLAGDTGELFF
D gene: .; V gene: TRBV2; J gene: TRBJ1-6; CDR3 protein: CASSATEFGNSPLHF
D gene: .; V gene: TRBV9; J gene: TRBJ2-5; CDR3 protein: CASSRSDQETQYF
D gene: .; V gene: TRBV2; J gene: TRBJ1-5; CDR3 protein: CASMLDSHQPQHF
D gene: .; V gene: TRBV5-1; J gene: TRBJ1-3; CDR3 protein: CASSLVGAGNTIYF
D gene: TRBD2; V gene: TRBV7-9; J gene: TRBJ2-1; CDR3 protein: CASSLAGGGLGEQFF
D gene: TRBD1; V gene: TRBV18; J gene: TRBJ2-6; CDR3 protein: CASSPKSSAQGATGANVLTF
D gene: TRBD1; V gene: TRBV28; J gene: TRBJ2-1; CDR3 protein: CASSLDRESSYNEQFF
D gene: .; V gene: TRBV30; J gene: TRBJ1-1; CDR3 protein: CAWTPSFLRGNTEAFF
D gene: .; V gene: TRBV6-5; J gene: TRBJ1-1; CDR3 protein: CASRTRYTEAFF
D gene: .; V gene: TRBV7-2; J gene: TRBJ2-7; CDR3 protein: CASSFNRIDEQYF
D gene: TRBD1; V gene: TRBV7-3; J gene: TRBJ2-7; CDR3 protein: CASARGGSEQYF
D gene: .; V gene: TRBV7-2; J gene: TRBJ2-5; CDR3 protein: CASSLLGQGGTQYF
D gene: TRBD2; V gene: TRBV7-9; J gene: TRBJ2-5; CDR3 protein: CASSLAAVQETQYF
D gene: TRBD1; V gene: TRBV10-3; J gene: TRBJ1-6; CDR3 protein: CAIRTDRTGGSPLHF
D gene: TRBD1; V gene: TRBV7-9; J gene: TRBJ1-1; CDR3 protein: CASSWGTAEAFF
D gene: TRBD1; V gene: TRBV27; J gene: TRBJ2-7; CDR3 protein: CASSSGRGRKQYF
D gene: .; V gene: TRBV2; J gene: TRBJ1-6; CDR3 protein: CASSEALTGRNSPLHF